This TCR beta chain comes out of a study of blood T cell repertoires in COVID-19. Study background: Spain, Italy and the United States supplied samples that represented acute and convalescent COVID-19.

Clones were sequenced by immunoSEQ multiplex PCR, and TCRdb holds only the in-frame ones, with some missing. The sample holds 200,000 or so clones; about 88% are singletons and the top ten take about 6.6%. The receptor's source is a woman aged 35 to 49 who had recovered from COVID-19. Sequenced: peripheral blood.

This chain's CDR3 is CATSRSGSGSLYNEQFF. The CDR3 DNA is TGTGCCACCAGCAGAAGCGGCAGCGGGAGTCTATACAATGAGCAGTTCTTC. The rearrangement links TRBV15 to TRBJ2-1; 8 nucleotides line up with TRBD2. The CDR3 contains 17 residues. V was clipped by 2 bases and J by 4 bases; unmatched bases: 10. The germline gives CDR1 LNHNV, CDR2 YYDKDF (reference sequence).